A single sample gave rise to the 9 T cell receptor beta chains below, sequenced in a study of T cells in narcolepsy. TCRdb's table, derived via immunoSEQ multiplex PCR, lists solely in-frame clones and lacks some. Of 28,000 or so clones in the sample, around nine tenths are singletons; the top ten hold approximately 1.2%. The specimen was CD45RA- memory CD4+ T cells from PBMCs. The receptors were gathered from a human donor with narcolepsy.

This clone was counted a single time. The V call is TRBV7-2, the J call TRBJ2-7; TRBD1 might be the D (5 bases). Trimming pared 5 bases from V and 1 base from J, leaving 9 bases between. The CDR3 runs 13 residues. The V gene's germline CDR1 is SGHTA and CDR2 FQGNSA. The CDR3 loop is CASSRRQSYEQYV. CDR3 in DNA: TGTGCCAGCAGCAGAAGACAGTCCTACGAGCAGTACGTC.

V usage is TRBV15 and J usage is TRBJ1-2; D might be TRBD1 (5 bases). The ends were cut back, 0 bases at V and 5 bases at J, with 13 bases in the middle. Per germline, CDR1 LNHNV and CDR2 YYDKDF (reference sequence). The CDR3 has 15 amino acids. CDR3 coding DNA: TGTGCCACCAGCAGAGATAAGGCAGGGAAGTATGGCTACACCTTC. Translating it yields CATSRDKAGKYGYTF.

The J gene is TRBJ2-1, the V gene TRBV2, with a possible D match to TRBD2 (5 bases). Germline V gene data show CDR1 as SNHLY and CDR2 as FYNNEI. V was cut by 7 bases and J by 7 bases, with 14 bases left in between. This CDR3 has 13 amino acids. CDR3 residues: CASKDPSLNEQFF. The DNA for the CDR3 is TGTGCCAGCAAAGACCCTAGCTTGAATGAGCAGTTCTTC.

The chain links TRBV28 to TRBJ2-3; a weak D match, TRBD2 (5 bases). The CDR3 is made up of 14 amino acids. The germline CDR1 and CDR2 sequences are MDHEN and SYDVKM. V lost 7 bases and J 4 bases, leaving 15 bases between the germline ends. In nucleotides, the CDR3 is TGTGCCAGCACAGAGTCCTCTAGCCCAGATACGCAGTATTTT. This encodes CASTESSSPDTQYF.

This chain connects TRBV7-2 to TRBJ2-5, with 7 bases matching TRBD2. Germline V CDR1 and CDR2: SGHTA, FQGNSA. This CDR3 is 15 amino acids long. The junction had 8 bases not matched to a gene; V was cut back by 3 bases and J by 4 bases. CDR3 amino acids: CASSFQGGSGETQYF. The CDR3 region has the DNA TGTGCCAGCAGCTTCCAGGGAGGGAGTGGAGAGACCCAGTACTTC.

The V call is TRBV19, the J call TRBJ2-7, with TRBD2 identical over 8 bases. The V segment lost 3 bases and the J segment 2 bases; nucleotides outside the gene matches: 9. Germline lookup yields CDR1 LNHDA and CDR2 SQIVND (reference sequence). CDR3 length equals 16 residues. The DNA for the CDR3 is TGTGCCAGTAGTATGGGGCGCGGGGGGCAACCCTACGAGCAGTACTTC. Amino acid sequence: CASSMGRGGQPYEQYF. The variable domain in full, with the rest retrieved from reference TRBV19 and TRBJ2-7, is DGGITQSPKYLFRKEGQNVTLSCEQNLNHDAMYWYRQDPGQGLRLIYYSQIVNDFQKGDIAEGYSVSREKKESFPLTVTSAQKNPTAFYLCASSMGRGGQPYEQYFGPGTRLTVT.

For the CDR3, the DNA is TGCGCCAGCAGCCACCGGGCGGAGGGGCGAAGGAACACCGGGGAGCTGTTTTTT. Its translation is CASSHRAEGRRNTGELFF. The rearrangement uses TRBV5-1 and TRBJ2-2; TRBD2 is a possible D gene (6 bases). Germline V CDR1 and CDR2: SGHRS, YFSETQ. The V end was cut by 4 bases, the J end by 1 base, with 20 bases between. This CDR3 has 18 residues. Filled out from reference TRBV5-1 and TRBJ2-2, the complete variable domain reads KAGVTQTPRYLIKTRGQQVTLSCSPISGHRSVSWYQQTPGQGLQFLFEYFSETQRNKGNFPGRFSGRQFSNSRSEMNVSTLELGDSALYLCASSHRAEGRRNTGELFFGEGSRLTVL.

The chain has TRBV5-1 and TRBJ1-4, with a possible D match to TRBD1 (5 bases). CDR3 length equals 16 residues. Trimming removed 2 bases at V and 6 bases at J, with 17 bases between. Per the germline V gene, CDR1 is SGHRS and CDR2 is YFSETQ. The CDR3 coding sequence is TGCGCCAGCAGCTTAGAACAGGCCTCGAGATATGAAAAACTGTTTTTT. Translation gives CASSLEQASRYEKLFF.

V usage is TRBV9 and J usage is TRBJ2-3; TRBD2 agrees at 11 bases. The germline V gene encodes CDR1 SGDLS and CDR2 YYNGEE. The V segment lost 4 bases and the J segment 3 bases; nucleotides outside the gene matches: 7. This CDR3 is 16 amino acids long. CDR3 nucleotide sequence: TGTGCCAGCAGCCCTCGCACTAGCGGGGGTACAGATACGCAGTATTTT. It specifies CASSPRTSGGTDTQYF.